Below are 24 T cell receptor beta chains sequenced from a single sample in a study of shared clonotypes between healthy human individuals (dated by TCRdb to the early 2020s). Library preparation used the immunoSEQ multiplex PCR assay. TCRdb retrieved this table from immuneACCESS and kept in-frame rearrangements only. Not all clones are present; in checked studies, unresolved V genes account for under half, and no reason is known for the remainder. The table for this sample lists under 200,000 clones; approximately 92% of them were counted only once. The ten top clones hold 0.067% of the sample. The sample was naive CD4+ T cells sorted from blood. The sample's cell subset or site label, in plain terms: CD45RA+ positively selected. The source of these receptors is a woman aged 25 to 39 in good health.

This chain connects TRBV4-1 to TRBJ2-7; D remains ambiguous. Germline-derived CDR1 and CDR2 are MGHRA and YSYEKL. V gave up 4 bases and J gave up 0 bases, with 16 bases separating them. This CDR3 is built from 16 residues. The CDR3 loop is CASSPQGLRSSYEQYF. The CDR3 DNA reads as TGCGCCAGCAGCCCTCAAGGGCTTCGGAGCTCCTACGAGCAGTACTTC.

The chain recombines TRBV27 with TRBJ2-5; 8 bases align to TRBD2. The J call may not be correct, given that the DNA end is closer to TRBJ2-7. Germline values: CDR1 MNHEY, CDR2 SMNVEV (reference sequence). CDR3 length equals 14 residues. CDR3 protein: CASIAFAGGYEQYF. For the CDR3, the DNA is TGTGCCAGCATCGCCTTTGCGGGAGGTTACGAGCAGTACTTC.

The genes are TRBV30 and TRBJ1-4; D ambiguous. This CDR3 spans 10 amino acids. The ends were cut back, 3 bases at V and 6 bases at J, with 2 bases in the middle. Germline values: CDR1 GTSNPN, CDR2 SVGIG (reference sequence). The CDR3 DNA follows: TGTGCCTGGAGCGATGAAAAACTGTTTTTT. Its translation is CAWSDEKLFF.

This chain joins TRBV7-8 and TRBJ1-1, with TRBD1 identical over 7 bases. The CDR3 has 11 amino acids. J lost 8 bases, V lost 9 bases, and 6 bases had no gene match. Germline CDR1 reads SGHVS; CDR2 reads FQNEAQ. The CDR3 is CASLDRVEAFF. DNA of the CDR3: TGTGCCAGTTTAGACAGGGTAGAAGCTTTCTTT.

This clone came up once. The chain recombines TRBV4-1 with TRBJ2-7; 8 bases align to TRBD2. V was pared by 4 bases and J by 1 base, with 9 bases of the junction left unmatched. Germline CDR1 MGHRA, CDR2 YSYEKL. This CDR3 region has 16 residues. The CDR3 bases are TGCGCCAGCAGCCGAACCGCGACTAGCGTGTCCTACGAGCAGTACTTC. This codes for CASSRTATSVSYEQYF.

The V call is TRBV19, the J call TRBJ1-1; 10 positions match TRBD1. V dropped 1 base and J dropped 10; count of bases not matched to a gene: 6. CDR1 and CDR2 (germline): LNHDA, SQIVND (reference sequence). The CDR3 is 14 residues long. CDR3 coding DNA: TGTGCCAGTAGTATAGGACAGGGGGCGAGCGGAGCTTTCTTT. Translated, it gives CASSIGQGASGAFF.

The chain links TRBV6-5 to TRBJ2-7; D is ambiguous. CDR1 is MNHEY, CDR2 SVGAGI, per germline. V lost 8 bases and J 8 bases, leaving 13 bases between the germline ends. The CDR3 totals 11 residues. DNA of the CDR3: TGTGCCAGCGGCGGTCGGGCAAAGCAGTACTTC. This gives the protein CASGGRAKQYF.

This clone showed up just a few times. The gene calls are TRBV9 and TRBJ1-2, with D possibly TRBD1 on 5 matching bases. Trimming stripped 2 bases from V and 8 bases from J, with 13 bases between. CDR3 size: 13 residues. Germline-derived CDR1 and CDR2 are SGDLS and YYNGEE. The DNA for the CDR3 is TGTGCCAGCAGCGTGTGGGGCTTAGGGGGCTACACCTTC. Translation: CASSVWGLGGYTF.

This clone was recorded only once. The V call is TRBV27, the J call TRBJ2-7; perhaps TRBD2 as D (6 bases). This CDR3 spans 13 amino acids. V was shortened by 6 bases and J by 5 bases, with 14 bases between the two germline ends. CDR1 and CDR2 from the germline V gene are MNHEY and SMNVEV (reference sequence). In nucleotides, the CDR3 is TGTGCCAGCAGCTCGACTAGTCGTCACGAGCAGTACTTC. As protein: CASSSTSRHEQYF.

The chain employs TRBV28 and TRBJ2-7; the D is unclear. There are 12 residues in the CDR3. CDR1 MDHEN and CDR2 SYDVKM come from the germline V gene. Trimming cost V 6 bases and J 4 bases, with 10 bases left between them. Here the CDR3 reads CASRGRRYEQYF. The CDR3 bases are TGTGCCAGCAGAGGCCGACGGTACGAGCAGTACTTC.

The gene calls are TRBV2 and TRBJ2-7, with 12 bases matching TRBD1. Unmatched junction bases numbered 10, after V lost 5 bases and J lost 5 bases. The CDR3 runs 16 residues. Germline assignment: CDR1 SNHLY and CDR2 FYNNEI. The CDR3 here is CASSMLTGTGGHEQYF. In DNA form, the CDR3 reads TGTGCCAGCAGTATGTTAACGGGGACAGGGGGCCACGAGCAGTACTTC.

The rearrangement links TRBV29-1 to TRBJ2-1; 14 nucleotides agree with TRBD2. In germline, CDR1 is SQVTM, CDR2 ANQGSEA. The CDR3 has 16 amino acids. V dropped 6 bases and J dropped 3; count of bases not matched to a gene: 7. CDR3 coding DNA: TGCAGCGTGGTGACTAGCGGGAGGGCGAACTACAATGAGCAGTTCTTC. It yields the protein CSVVTSGRANYNEQFF.

The rearrangement joins TRBV2 to TRBJ2-7; 9 bases align to TRBD1. Trimming cost V 7 bases and J 1 base; bases outside gene matches: 8. The CDR3 covers 15 residues. Germline CDR1 is SNHLY and CDR2 is FYNNEI. CDR3: CASIRDRGTSYEQYF. In nucleotides, the CDR3 is TGTGCCAGCATCAGAGACAGGGGGACATCCTACGAGCAGTACTTC.

J is TRBJ2-5 and V is TRBV13; 8 bases fit TRBD2. Matching the DNA end better, TRBJ2-7 makes the J call doubtful. This CDR3 contains 17 residues. Germline CDR1 is PRHDT and CDR2 is FYEKMQ (reference sequence). CDR3 in amino acids: CASSADTGTRGSYEQYF. For the CDR3, the DNA is TGTGCCAGCAGCGCCGATACCGGGACTAGGGGCTCCTACGAGCAGTACTTC.

The V gene is TRBV5-1, the J gene TRBJ1-1; 7 bases are a match to TRBD1. Germline loops: CDR1 SGHRS, CDR2 YFSETQ. The length of the CDR3 is 14 residues. The junction had 7 bases not matched to a gene; V was cut back by 4 bases and J by 4 bases. The CDR3 is CASSPQSGGTEAFF. CDR3 in DNA: TGCGCCAGCAGCCCCCAGTCAGGGGGCACTGAAGCTTTCTTT.

The CDR3 sequence: CSALGGGTQYF. The CDR3 DNA is TGCAGCGCGCTGGGGGGTGGAACCCAGTACTTC. The rearrangement joins TRBV29-1 to TRBJ2-5, with D perhaps matching TRBD2 (6 bases). The CDR3 sequence is 11 residues long. Looked up from germline, CDR1 is SQVTM and CDR2 is ANQGSEA. V dropped 7 bases and J dropped 8 bases, with 14 bases sitting between them.

The chain combines TRBV6-1 with TRBJ2-1, with 9 bases lining up with TRBD2. The V gene end was trimmed by 1 base and the J gene end by 3 bases; junction bases not matched to a gene: 1. The CDR3 has 15 amino acids. From germline, CDR1 is MNHNS and CDR2 SASEGT. For the CDR3, the DNA is TGTGCCAGCAGTGAAGGACTAGCGGACTACAATGAGCAGTTCTTC. It is translated as CASSEGLADYNEQFF.

The chain employs TRBV28 and TRBJ1-1, with D perhaps TRBD1 (6 bases). V was pared by 3 bases and J by 1 base, with 9 bases between. This CDR3 spans 14 amino acids. Germline-derived CDR1 and CDR2 are MDHEN and SYDVKM. CDR3 DNA: TGTGCCAGCAGTTTGGGGGCCCCGAACACTGAAGCTTTCTTT. As protein: CASSLGAPNTEAFF.

This rearrangement joins TRBV27 to TRBJ1-5; D is unresolved. CDR1 is MNHEY, CDR2 SMNVEV, per germline (reference sequence). V lost 4 bases to trimming and J lost 3 bases, with 10 bases between them. This CDR3 comprises 14 residues. Here the CDR3 reads CASSSGIPNQPQHF. The CDR3 DNA follows: TGTGCCAGCAGTTCCGGGATCCCCAATCAGCCCCAGCATTTT.

The rearrangement uses TRBV6-1 and TRBJ2-7; 10 nucleotides agree with TRBD1. V lost 5 bases and J lost 4; bases outside the gene matches: 8. Per germline, CDR1 MNHNS and CDR2 SASEGT. This CDR3 has 15 amino acids. In DNA form, the CDR3 reads TGTGCCAGCAGTCTCCGGACAGGGGGGGCTTACGAGCAGTACTTC. Translating gives CASSLRTGGAYEQYF.

V and J are TRBV5-1 and TRBJ1-2; 7 bases are a match to TRBD1. Germline V CDR1 and CDR2: SGHRS, YFSETQ. J was trimmed by 0 bases and V by 0 bases; bases with no gene match: 2. The CDR3 has 15 residues. DNA of the CDR3: TGCGCCAGCAGCTTGGGACAGGGAACTAACTATGGCTACACCTTC. It codes for CASSLGQGTNYGYTF.

The chain uses TRBV21-1 and TRBJ2-5; the table gives TRBD1 as D, unverified against the DNA. The J call is uncertain, as TRBJ2-7 better fits the DNA end. TRBV21-1 is listed as a pseudogene. This CDR3 spans 16 amino acids. CDR3 nucleotide sequence: TGTGCCAGCAGCAAAGTTGGGGGACAGGGCCCGGACGAGCAGTACTTC. Translation gives CASSKVGGQGPDEQYF.

The rearrangement uses TRBV2 and TRBJ2-7, with 8 bases identical to TRBD2. The junction had 11 bases not matched to a gene; V was cut back by 7 bases and J by 6 bases. The CDR3 is made up of 14 amino acids. Germline-derived CDR1 and CDR2 are SNHLY and FYNNEI. The CDR3 protein is CASTISSSGLEQYF. CDR3 sequence (DNA): TGTGCCAGCACAATATCGTCTAGCGGGCTCGAGCAGTACTTC. Supplemented by reference TRBV2 and TRBJ2-7, the full variable domain reads EPEVTQTPSHQVTQMGQEVILRCVPISNHLYFYWYRQILGQKVEFLVSFYNNEISEKSEIFDDQFSVERPDGSNFTLKIRSTKLEDSAMYFCASTISSSGLEQYFGPGTRLTVT.

The gene calls are TRBV18 and TRBJ1-1; 7 positions match TRBD1. Looked up from germline, CDR1 is KGHSH and CDR2 is LQKENI. The V and J ends lost 0 bases and 13 bases, in that order; junction bases with no gene match: 5. The CDR3 length is 12 residues. CDR3 sequence reads: CASSPPAGGGFF. The CDR3, as DNA: TGTGCCAGCTCACCACCAGCAGGGGGGGGTTTCTTT.